These T cell receptor beta chains were read from a single sample in a study of blood T cell repertoires in COVID-19. The assay was immunoSEQ multiplex PCR, and TCRdb's table has in-frame clones only and misses some. The sample gives 220,000 or so clones, approximately 80% of which show up once; roughly 5.3% is in the top ten. The source material was peripheral blood. The receptors were sampled from a woman aged 60-75 years who had recovered from COVID-19. CDR3s leave out the opening cysteine and the closing phenylalanine or tryptophan. The order of the fields is V gene, J gene, D gene, CDR3 protein. D genes are given only for firm matches.

V gene: TRBV6-2/TRBV6-3; J gene: TRBJ2-1; D gene: TRBD2; CDR3 protein: ASTPWGLTSGGLNNEQF
V gene: TRBV10-3; J gene: TRBJ1-4; D gene: NA; CDR3 protein: AISARQGNEKLF
V gene: TRBV7-2; J gene: TRBJ2-1; D gene: TRBD1; CDR3 protein: ASSSRGLGTGVLV
V gene: TRBV5-5; J gene: TRBJ1-5; D gene: NA; CDR3 protein: ASSLNGVSNQPQH
V gene: TRBV7-9; J gene: TRBJ2-1; D gene: TRBD1; CDR3 protein: ASSATGTGAYNEQF
V gene: TRBV6-4; J gene: TRBJ2-3; D gene: TRBD2; CDR3 protein: ASSDSTSGGPDTQY
V gene: TRBV9; J gene: TRBJ2-2; D gene: TRBD2; CDR3 protein: ASSVSLAGEGELF
V gene: TRBV6-5; J gene: TRBJ1-1; D gene: NA; CDR3 protein: ASRDLEKNTEAF
V gene: TRBV5-4; J gene: TRBJ2-1; D gene: TRBD2; CDR3 protein: ASERAGGQRSEQF
V gene: TRBV15; J gene: TRBJ1-6; D gene: NA; CDR3 protein: ATSRDLRSPLH
V gene: TRBV5-1; J gene: TRBJ1-1; D gene: NA; CDR3 protein: ASRLRHEAF
V gene: TRBV19; J gene: TRBJ1-5; D gene: TRBD1; CDR3 protein: ASSIRPGQGNQPQH
V gene: TRBV19; J gene: TRBJ2-3; D gene: TRBD2; CDR3 protein: ASSIDLGGADTQY
V gene: TRBV9; J gene: TRBJ2-1; D gene: NA; CDR3 protein: ASSVVPGNEQF
V gene: TRBV29-1; J gene: TRBJ2-1; D gene: TRBD2; CDR3 protein: SVLSGDYNEQF
V gene: TRBV5-1; J gene: TRBJ2-3; D gene: TRBD2; CDR3 protein: ASSLAGGPTDTQY
V gene: TRBV4-1; J gene: TRBJ2-5; D gene: TRBD2; CDR3 protein: ASSQEGSGGAGY
V gene: TRBV7-3; J gene: TRBJ2-6; D gene: TRBD2; CDR3 protein: ASSPGGGSSGANVLT
V gene: TRBV7-2; J gene: TRBJ2-1; D gene: NA; CDR3 protein: ASSRSGEQF
V gene: TRBV2; J gene: TRBJ2-7; D gene: NA; CDR3 protein: ASRDVSGRGSYEQY
V gene: TRBV12-3/TRBV12-4; J gene: TRBJ1-5; D gene: TRBD1; CDR3 protein: ASTLDRGQPQH
V gene: TRBV29-1; J gene: TRBJ2-5; D gene: TRBD2; CDR3 protein: SVGPGRGETQY
V gene: TRBV3-1/TRBV3-2; J gene: TRBJ1-1; D gene: NA; CDR3 protein: ASSQVPGMNTEAF
V gene: TRBV14; J gene: TRBJ2-1; D gene: TRBD2; CDR3 protein: ASSQAKGGGALNEQF
V gene: TRBV4-1; J gene: TRBJ2-1; D gene: NA; CDR3 protein: ASRAGAADNEQF
V gene: TRBV30; J gene: TRBJ1-6; D gene: TRBD1; CDR3 protein: AYKQGVYNSPLH
V gene: TRBV5-6; J gene: TRBJ2-3; D gene: TRBD2; CDR3 protein: ASSLNLGGGPPSTDTQY
V gene: TRBV14; J gene: TRBJ2-5; D gene: NA; CDR3 protein: ASSQDTSPGETQY
V gene: TRBV10-3; J gene: TRBJ1-2; D gene: NA; CDR3 protein: ATTTGWGANYGYT
V gene: TRBV7-8; J gene: TRBJ2-5; D gene: NA; CDR3 protein: ASSLIQVQETQY
V gene: TRBV23-1; J gene: TRBJ1-4; D gene: NA; CDR3 protein: ASSQSGPQSIVSTTSDEKLF
V gene: TRBV18; J gene: TRBJ2-5; D gene: NA; CDR3 protein: ASSAPTGTYQETQY
V gene: TRBV7-3; J gene: TRBJ2-7; D gene: NA; CDR3 protein: ASSLSQGYEQY
V gene: TRBV5-8; J gene: TRBJ1-1; D gene: NA; CDR3 protein: ASRTRGPPEAF
V gene: TRBV6-2/TRBV6-3; J gene: TRBJ2-7; D gene: NA; CDR3 protein: ASSTVRTPLSYEQY
V gene: TRBV7-8; J gene: TRBJ2-4; D gene: TRBD1; CDR3 protein: ASSPVYRGLPVAKNIQY
V gene: TRBV6-1; J gene: TRBJ2-5; D gene: NA; CDR3 protein: ASSESVPGHRETQY
V gene: TRBV6-2/TRBV6-3; J gene: TRBJ2-5; D gene: NA; CDR3 protein: ASSWTKAETQY
V gene: TRBV4-1; J gene: TRBJ1-1; D gene: TRBD1; CDR3 protein: ASSLTFGTGVGNTEAF
V gene: TRBV7-9; J gene: TRBJ2-7; D gene: NA; CDR3 protein: ASSPGGGWAYEQY